The next 22 T cell receptor beta chains were all read from a single sample in a study of T-cell reconstitution after alpha-beta-depleted transplantation in children. Unique molecular identifiers featured in how the TCRbeta library was prepared. MiXCR, run by TCRdb on the PCR reads, gives a single entry per CDR3 protein. The repertoire holds around 490,000 distinct CDR3 sequences, with over 10% as singletons. The sample in question was PBMCs, mostly from graft donor cells, obtained 180 days after TCRalphabeta/CD19-depleted stem cell transplant. The receptor source for this set is a female patient between 2 and 10 years old who had a stem cell transplant for aplastic anemia, so the T cells may come from the graft donor.

The DNA of the CDR3 is TGTGCCAGCAGCACATACTATGGCTACACCTTC. It encodes CASSTYYGYTF. The chain recombines TRBV7-2 with TRBJ1-2; D remains unclear. V shed 5 bases and J shed 3 bases, with 4 bases lying between them. CDR1 SGHTA and CDR2 FQGNSA come from the germline V gene. The CDR3 totals 11 residues.

This clonotype was seen a few times. This chain uses TRBV3-1 with TRBJ1-5; no firm D call. V was pared by 1 base and J by 2 bases, with 9 bases between. CDR1 and CDR2 (germline): LGHDT, YNNKEL (reference sequence). This CDR3 contains 15 residues. Here the CDR3 DNA reads TGTGCCAGCAGCCAAGGATGGCAGGGCAATCAGCCCCAGCATTTT. This gives the protein CASSQGWQGNQPQHF.

This clonotype has a handful of counts. This rearrangement joins TRBV20-1 to TRBJ2-7, with D perhaps TRBD1 (6 bases). Trimming removed 5 bases from V and 3 bases from J, with 11 bases in between. The CDR3 length is 12 residues. The V gene's germline CDR1 is DFQATT and CDR2 SNEGSKA (reference sequence). CDR3 in DNA: TGCAGTGCTGGCACAGGGAACTACGAGCAGTACTTC. Protein product: CSAGTGNYEQYF.

The rearrangement joins TRBV7-2 to TRBJ1-3, with a tentative D call TRBD1 (5 bases). The CDR3 runs 15 residues. The germline V and J ends were trimmed by 1 base and 2 bases, with 9 bases remaining between them. CDR1 and CDR2 from the germline V gene are SGHTA and FQGNSA. CDR3 sequence reads: CASSLGQGTGNTIYF. The CDR3 DNA sequence: TGTGCCAGCAGCTTAGGCCAGGGAACTGGAAACACCATATATTTT.

The chain couples TRBV11-1 to TRBJ2-7; a possible D gene is TRBD2 (6 bases). Germline V gives CDR1 SGHAT, CDR2 FQDESV (reference sequence). V lost 1 base and J lost 0, with 10 bases in between. CDR3 length: 15 residues. The CDR3 DNA sequence: TGTGCCAGCAGCTTAGGTCGGGGGAACTCCTACGAGCAGTACTTC. It translates to CASSLGRGNSYEQYF.

This clonotype was counted only a few times. This sequence joins TRBV7-8 and TRBJ2-1; maybe TRBD2 (5 bases). This CDR3 has 13 residues. Germline CDR1 reads SGHVS; CDR2 reads FQNEAQ. V was cut by 1 base and J by 9 bases, with 10 bases left in between. CDR3 in DNA: TGTGCCAGCAGCTTAGGGCCGGGGATTGAGCAGTTCTTC. Translation gives CASSLGPGIEQFF.

The rearrangement uses TRBV15 and TRBJ2-3; TRBD1 matches 7 bases. The V segment lost 6 bases and the J segment 0 bases; nucleotides outside the gene matches: 9. Germline V CDR1 and CDR2: LNHNV, YYDKDF (reference sequence). CDR3 size: 16 residues. CDR3 loop: CATRQGKVLSTDTQYF. CDR3 in DNA: TGTGCCACCAGACAGGGGAAGGTTCTAAGCACAGATACGCAGTATTTT.

This clonotype was seen many times. The chain employs TRBV4-2 and TRBJ2-3; D gene uncertain. Per the germline V gene, CDR1 is LGHNA and CDR2 is YNFKEQ. Trimming stripped 2 bases from V and 2 bases from J, with 17 bases between. The CDR3 extends over 17 amino acids. The CDR3 nucleotides read TGTGCCAGCAGCCAAAGTTCTCGGCAGGACCTCACAGATACGCAGTATTTT. Amino acids: CASSQSSRQDLTDTQYF.

This clonotype was counted once. The chain recombines TRBV6-2 or TRBV6-3 with TRBJ2-7, with 8 bases lining up with TRBD2. The germline gives CDR1 MNHEY, CDR2 SVGEGT. The CDR3 totals 19 residues. Trimming cost V 8 bases and J 2 bases; bases outside gene matches: 23. The CDR3 sequence is CASGSGIGGGGPFPYEQYF. In DNA form, the CDR3 reads TGTGCCAGCGGATCCGGGATCGGGGGGGGAGGCCCCTTCCCCTACGAGCAGTACTTC.

This clonotype was picked up a small number of times. One end of the junction does not line up with germline, which may come from a read error. The CDR3 coding sequence is TGCAGTGCTAGAGATCGAGCGTCTGGGGCCAACGGCCTGACTTTC. Amino acid sequence: CSARDRASGANGLTF. J is TRBJ2-6 and V is TRBV20-1; the D gene is possibly TRBD1 (5 bases). This CDR3 spans 15 amino acids. Per germline, CDR1 DFQATT and CDR2 SNEGSKA (reference sequence).

This sequence joins TRBV3-1 and TRBJ1-1; a weak D match, TRBD1 (6 bases). The CDR3 is 15 residues long. Germline-derived CDR1 and CDR2 are LGHDT and YNNKEL (reference sequence). V lost 5 bases and J lost 2, with 15 bases in between. This CDR3 reads CASSGGTGLNTEAFF. For the CDR3, the DNA is TGTGCCAGCAGCGGCGGTACAGGGCTTAACACTGAAGCTTTCTTT.

V and J are TRBV12-3 or TRBV12-4 and TRBJ1-2; D possibly corresponds to TRBD1 (6 bases). Trimming cost V 3 bases and J 4 bases, with 12 bases left between them. The CDR3 has 14 residues. CDR3 in DNA: TGTGCCAGCAGTTTGTCAGGGGTTGGCTATGGCTACACCTTC. This encodes CASSLSGVGYGYTF.

This clonotype was counted a few times. The chain couples TRBV7-2 to TRBJ1-1; 8 bases line up with TRBD1. V was pared by 5 bases and J by 3 bases, with 8 bases of the junction left unmatched. The CDR3 covers 15 residues. Germline V gives CDR1 SGHTA, CDR2 FQGNSA. The CDR3 nucleotides read TGTGCCAGCAGCGGACAGGGCGCTATTTACACTGAAGCTTTCTTT. It specifies CASSGQGAIYTEAFF.

This clonotype occurred a few times. V and J are TRBV28 and TRBJ2-7; D gene ambiguous. V lost 6 bases to trimming and J lost 7 bases, with 16 bases between them. Germline CDR1 and CDR2: MDHEN and SYDVKM. The CDR3 has 13 amino acids. The CDR3 DNA reads as TGTGCCAGCAGCCTCAACGGGTTCAAAGAGCAGTACTTC. It yields the protein CASSLNGFKEQYF.

This clonotype showed up just a few times. The chain recombines TRBV7-9 with TRBJ2-7, with D tentatively TRBD1 (5 bases). Trimming removed 5 bases at V and 0 bases at J, with 14 bases between. Germline V lookup: CDR1 SEHNR, CDR2 FQNEAQ (reference sequence). This CDR3 contains 15 residues. This chain's CDR3 is CASSPLGQGSYEQYF. CDR3 nucleotide sequence: TGTGCCAGCAGCCCCCTTGGGCAGGGCTCCTACGAGCAGTACTTC. Variable domain in full (rest from reference TRBV7-9 and TRBJ2-7): DTGVSQNPRHKITKRGQNVTFRCDPISEHNRLYWYRQTLGQGPEFLTYFQNEAQLEKSRLLSDRFSAERPKGSFSTLEIQRTEQGDSAMYLCASSPLGQGSYEQYFGPGTRLTVT.

The chain is built from TRBV12-3 or TRBV12-4 and TRBJ1-2; 8 positions agree with TRBD1. J was trimmed by 4 bases and V by 6 bases; bases with no gene match: 13. This CDR3 region has 16 residues. The CDR3: CASSPPIRGPIYGYTF. The DNA for the CDR3 is TGTGCCAGCAGCCCGCCCATCAGGGGGCCGATCTATGGCTACACCTTC.

This clonotype was counted a few times. The chain uses TRBV4-1 and TRBJ2-7; unclear D gene. V was shortened by 1 base and J by 6 bases, with 10 bases between the two germline ends. Per germline, CDR1 MGHRA and CDR2 YSYEKL. The CDR3 has 13 amino acids. DNA of the CDR3: TGCGCCAGCAGCCAAGGATTCGGATCCGAGCAGTACTTC. It yields the protein CASSQGFGSEQYF.

The V and J genes are TRBV6-5 and TRBJ2-5; 10 positions agree with TRBD2. Per the germline V gene, CDR1 is MNHEY and CDR2 is SVGAGI. The CDR3 totals 15 residues. V trimming: 2 bases; J trimming: 4 bases; junction bases outside the gene matches: 4. The CDR3 spells CASSYGLAGVETQYF. CDR3 in DNA: TGTGCCAGCAGTTACGGTCTAGCGGGAGTAGAGACCCAGTACTTC.

A few counts support this clonotype. V gene TRBV11-2 combines with J gene TRBJ2-5; TRBD1 agrees at 12 bases. Germline loops: CDR1 SGHAT, CDR2 FQNNGV. Unmatched junction bases numbered 9, after V lost 3 bases and J lost 4 bases. The CDR3 length is 17 residues. The CDR3: CASSFRGQGARRETQYF. In DNA form, the CDR3 reads TGTGCCAGCAGCTTTAGGGGACAGGGGGCGCGCCGAGAGACCCAGTACTTC.

This clonotype was found a few times. The chain combines TRBV7-2 with TRBJ2-3; D is unresolved. There are 15 residues in the CDR3. V gave up 1 base and J gave up 0 bases, with 8 bases separating them. Germline loops: CDR1 SGHTA, CDR2 FQGNSA. The CDR3 nucleotides are TGTGCCAGCAGCTTAGACAACCCGAGCACAGATACGCAGTATTTT. Its protein product is CASSLDNPSTDTQYF. The full variable domain, completed using reference TRBV7-2 and TRBJ2-3, is GAGVSQSPSNKVTEKGKDVELRCDPISGHTALYWYRQSLGQGLEFLIYFQGNSAPDKSGLPSDRFSAERTGGSVSTLTIQRTQQEDSAVYLCASSLDNPSTDTQYFGPGTRLTVL.

The chain recombines TRBV20-1 with TRBJ2-7; 7 bases are shared with TRBD2. Germline V lookup: CDR1 DFQATT, CDR2 SNEGSKA (reference sequence). Losses at the gene ends were 7 bases for V and 7 bases for J; bases not matched to a gene: 10. The CDR3 is 12 residues long. The CDR3 DNA reads TGCAGTGGAGGCGGGAGTTCGAGGGAGCAGTACTTC. Translation gives CSGGGSSREQYF.

The chain joins TRBV29-1 to TRBJ2-1, with 7 bases aligning to TRBD2. V was clipped by 1 base and J by 1 base; unmatched bases: 1. The CDR3 extends over 14 amino acids. Germline V gene lookup returns CDR1 SQVTM and CDR2 ANQGSEA. DNA for the CDR3: TGCAGCGTTGAAGTGGGGGGGTCCTACAATGAGCAGTTCTTC. Protein: CSVEVGGSYNEQFF.